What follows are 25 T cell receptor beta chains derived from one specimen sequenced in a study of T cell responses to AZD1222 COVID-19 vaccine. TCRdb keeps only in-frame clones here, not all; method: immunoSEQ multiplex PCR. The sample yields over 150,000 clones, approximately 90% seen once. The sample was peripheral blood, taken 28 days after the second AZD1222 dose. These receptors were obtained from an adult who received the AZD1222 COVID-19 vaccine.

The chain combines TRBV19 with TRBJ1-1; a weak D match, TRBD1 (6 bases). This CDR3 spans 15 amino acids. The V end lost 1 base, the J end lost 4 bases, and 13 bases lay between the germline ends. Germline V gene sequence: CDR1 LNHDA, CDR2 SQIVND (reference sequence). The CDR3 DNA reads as TGTGCCAGTAGTATAGGGCAGGGGACGAGCACTGAAGCTTTCTTT. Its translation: CASSIGQGTSTEAFF.

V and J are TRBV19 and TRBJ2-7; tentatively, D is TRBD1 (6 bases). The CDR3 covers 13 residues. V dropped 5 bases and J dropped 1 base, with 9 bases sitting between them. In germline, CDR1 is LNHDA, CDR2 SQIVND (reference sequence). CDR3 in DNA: TGTGCCAGTAGTTCCCAGGGGTCCTACGAGCAGTACTTC. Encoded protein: CASSSQGSYEQYF.

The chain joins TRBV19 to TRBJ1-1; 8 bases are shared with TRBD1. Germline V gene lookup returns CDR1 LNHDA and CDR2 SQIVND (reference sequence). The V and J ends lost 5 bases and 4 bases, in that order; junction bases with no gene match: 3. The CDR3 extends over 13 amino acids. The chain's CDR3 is CASSFDRGTEAFF. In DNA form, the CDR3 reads TGTGCCAGTAGTTTTGACAGGGGCACTGAAGCTTTCTTT.

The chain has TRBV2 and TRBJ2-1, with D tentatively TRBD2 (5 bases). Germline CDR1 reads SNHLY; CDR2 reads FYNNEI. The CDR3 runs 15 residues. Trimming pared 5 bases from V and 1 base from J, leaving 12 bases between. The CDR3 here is CASSREDLSYNEQFF. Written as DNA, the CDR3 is TGTGCCAGCAGTCGGGAAGATCTATCCTACAATGAGCAGTTCTTC.

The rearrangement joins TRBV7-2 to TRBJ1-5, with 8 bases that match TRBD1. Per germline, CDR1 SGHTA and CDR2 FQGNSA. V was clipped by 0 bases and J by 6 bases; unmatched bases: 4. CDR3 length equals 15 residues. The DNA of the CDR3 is TGTGCCAGCAGCTTAGCCCACAGGGGGGCTCAGCCCCAGCATTTT. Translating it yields CASSLAHRGAQPQHF.

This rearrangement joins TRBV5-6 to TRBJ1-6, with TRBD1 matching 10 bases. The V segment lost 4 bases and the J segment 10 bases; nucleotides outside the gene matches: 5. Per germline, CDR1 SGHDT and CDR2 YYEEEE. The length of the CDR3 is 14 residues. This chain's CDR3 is CASSDRGPVSPLHF. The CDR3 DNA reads TGTGCCAGCAGCGACAGGGGGCCGGTGTCACCCCTCCACTTT.

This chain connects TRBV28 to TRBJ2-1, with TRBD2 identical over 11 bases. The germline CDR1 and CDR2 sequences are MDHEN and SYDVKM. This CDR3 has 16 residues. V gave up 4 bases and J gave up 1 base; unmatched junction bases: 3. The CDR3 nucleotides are TGTGCCAGCAGTTCGACTAGCGGGGCATCCTACAATGAGCAGTTCTTC. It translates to CASSSTSGASYNEQFF.

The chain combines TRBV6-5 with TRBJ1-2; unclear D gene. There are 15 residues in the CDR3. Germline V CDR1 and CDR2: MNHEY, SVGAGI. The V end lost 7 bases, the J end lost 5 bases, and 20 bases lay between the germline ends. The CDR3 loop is CASNTNLSPLYGYTF. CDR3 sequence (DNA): TGTGCCAGCAACACAAATCTGTCACCACTGTATGGCTACACCTTC.

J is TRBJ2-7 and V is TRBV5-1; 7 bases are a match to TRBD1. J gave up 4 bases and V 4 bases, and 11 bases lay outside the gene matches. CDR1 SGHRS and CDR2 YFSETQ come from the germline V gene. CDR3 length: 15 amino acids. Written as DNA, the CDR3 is TGCGCCAGCAGCCCCCTCCCGGGACAGACGTACGAGCAGTACTTC. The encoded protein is CASSPLPGQTYEQYF.

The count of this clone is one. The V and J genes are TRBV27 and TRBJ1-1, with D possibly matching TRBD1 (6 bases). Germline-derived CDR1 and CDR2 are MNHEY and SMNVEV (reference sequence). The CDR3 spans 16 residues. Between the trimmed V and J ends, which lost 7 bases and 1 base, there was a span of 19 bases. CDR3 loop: CASTSLGGYPNTEAFF. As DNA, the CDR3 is TGTGCCAGCACCAGCCTAGGGGGGTATCCGAACACTGAAGCTTTCTTT.

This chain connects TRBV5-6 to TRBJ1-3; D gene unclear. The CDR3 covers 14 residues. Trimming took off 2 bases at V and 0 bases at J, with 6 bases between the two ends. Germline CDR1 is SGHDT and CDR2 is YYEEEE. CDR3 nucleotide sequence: TGTGCCAGCAGCTTCGGAAGCTCTGGAAACACCATATATTTT. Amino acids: CASSFGSSGNTIYF.

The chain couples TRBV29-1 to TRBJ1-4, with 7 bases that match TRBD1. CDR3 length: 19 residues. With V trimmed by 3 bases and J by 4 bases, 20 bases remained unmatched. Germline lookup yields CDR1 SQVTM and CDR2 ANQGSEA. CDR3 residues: CSVDCKQGRMVSYNEKLFF. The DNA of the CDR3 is TGCAGCGTTGACTGTAAACAGGGGAGAATGGTAAGCTATAATGAAAAACTGTTTTTT.

DNA for the CDR3: TGTGCCAGCAGCCAGGCTAGCGCGTTGTCCAAAAACATTCAGTACTTC. Translating gives CASSQASALSKNIQYF. The chain has TRBV3-1 (or the pseudogene TRBV3-2) and TRBJ2-4; maybe TRBD2 (6 bases). Per the germline V gene, CDR1 is LGHDT and CDR2 is YNNKEL (reference sequence). V lost 3 bases and J 2 bases, leaving 14 bases between the germline ends. This CDR3 comprises 16 residues.

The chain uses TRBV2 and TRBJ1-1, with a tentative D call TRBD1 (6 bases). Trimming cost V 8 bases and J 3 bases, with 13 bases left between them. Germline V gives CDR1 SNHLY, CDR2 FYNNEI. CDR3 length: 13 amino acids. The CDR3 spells CASWGAGDTEAFF. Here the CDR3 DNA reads TGTGCCAGCTGGGGGGCAGGGGACACTGAAGCTTTCTTT.

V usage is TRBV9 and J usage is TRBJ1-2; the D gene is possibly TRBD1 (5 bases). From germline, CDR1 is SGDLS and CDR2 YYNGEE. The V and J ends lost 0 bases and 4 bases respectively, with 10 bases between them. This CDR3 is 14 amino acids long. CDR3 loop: CASSVGETVYGYTF. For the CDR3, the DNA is TGTGCCAGCAGCGTAGGCGAGACAGTCTATGGCTACACCTTC.

This CDR3 is CASSIGTARHQPQHF. The CDR3 nucleotides are TGTGCCAGTAGTATTGGCACCGCAAGACATCAGCCCCAGCATTTT. The rearrangement uses TRBV19 and TRBJ1-5; D gene uncertain. The CDR3 covers 15 residues. CDR1 is LNHDA and CDR2 is SQIVND in the germline V gene (reference sequence). Trimming removed 3 bases from V and 5 bases from J, with 14 bases in between. Looking up the rest from reference TRBV19 and TRBJ1-5 gives the full variable domain: DGGITQSPKYLFRKEGQNVTLSCEQNLNHDAMYWYRQDPGQGLRLIYYSQIVNDFQKGDIAEGYSVSREKKESFPLTVTSAQKNPTAFYLCASSIGTARHQPQHFGDGTRLSIL.

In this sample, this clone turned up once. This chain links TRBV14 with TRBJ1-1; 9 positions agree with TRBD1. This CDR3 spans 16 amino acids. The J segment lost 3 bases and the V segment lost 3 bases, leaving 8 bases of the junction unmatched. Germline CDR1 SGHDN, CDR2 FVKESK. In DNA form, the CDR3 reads TGTGCCAGCAGCCAGGGACAGGGTTTATGGGACACTGAAGCTTTCTTT. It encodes CASSQGQGLWDTEAFF.

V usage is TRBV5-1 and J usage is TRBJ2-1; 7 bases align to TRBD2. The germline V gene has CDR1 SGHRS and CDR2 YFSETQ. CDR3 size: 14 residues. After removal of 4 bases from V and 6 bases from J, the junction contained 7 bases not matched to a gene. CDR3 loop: CASSLRGSPNEQFF. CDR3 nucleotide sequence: TGCGCCAGCAGCCTACGCGGGAGCCCCAATGAGCAGTTCTTC.

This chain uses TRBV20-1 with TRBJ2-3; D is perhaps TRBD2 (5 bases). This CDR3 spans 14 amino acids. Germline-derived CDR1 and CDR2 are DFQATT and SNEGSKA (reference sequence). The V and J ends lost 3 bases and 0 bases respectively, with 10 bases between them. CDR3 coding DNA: TGCAGTGCTAGTTTGTCGGGGAGCACAGATACGCAGTATTTT. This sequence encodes CSASLSGSTDTQYF.

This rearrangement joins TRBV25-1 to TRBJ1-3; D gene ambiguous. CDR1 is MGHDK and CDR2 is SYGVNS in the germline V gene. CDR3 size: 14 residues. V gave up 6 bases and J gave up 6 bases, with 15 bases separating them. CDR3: CASRPQGRINTIYF. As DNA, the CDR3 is TGTGCCAGCAGACCCCAAGGGCGAATAAACACCATATATTTT. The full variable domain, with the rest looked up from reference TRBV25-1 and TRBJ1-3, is EADIYQTPRYLVIGTGKKITLECSQTMGHDKMYWYQQDPGMELHLIHYSYGVNSTEKGDLSSESTVSRIRTEHFPLTLESARPSHTSQYLCASRPQGRINTIYFGEGSWLTVV.

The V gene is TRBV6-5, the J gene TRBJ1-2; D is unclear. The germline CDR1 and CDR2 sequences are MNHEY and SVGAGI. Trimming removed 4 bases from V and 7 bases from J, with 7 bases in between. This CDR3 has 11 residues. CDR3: CASSFDRGYTF. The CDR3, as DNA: TGTGCCAGCAGTTTCGATCGTGGCTACACCTTC.

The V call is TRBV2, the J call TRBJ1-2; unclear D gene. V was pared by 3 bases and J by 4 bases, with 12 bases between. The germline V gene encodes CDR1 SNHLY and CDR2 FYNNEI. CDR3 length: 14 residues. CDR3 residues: CASSDRRYLYGYTF. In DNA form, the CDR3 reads TGTGCCAGCAGTGACAGGAGATATCTCTATGGCTACACCTTC.

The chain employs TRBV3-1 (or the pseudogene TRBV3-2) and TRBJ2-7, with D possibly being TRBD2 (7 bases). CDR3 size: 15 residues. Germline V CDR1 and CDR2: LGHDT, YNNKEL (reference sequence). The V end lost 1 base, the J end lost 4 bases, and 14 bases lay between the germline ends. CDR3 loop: CASSQVAQGGYEQYF. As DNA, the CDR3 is TGTGCCAGCAGCCAAGTAGCACAGGGAGGGTACGAGCAGTACTTC.

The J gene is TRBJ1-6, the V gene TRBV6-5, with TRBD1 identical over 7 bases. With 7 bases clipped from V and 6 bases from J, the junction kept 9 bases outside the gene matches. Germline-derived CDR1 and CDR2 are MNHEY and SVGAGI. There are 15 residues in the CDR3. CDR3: CASNSDDRVNSPLHF. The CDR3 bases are TGTGCCAGCAACTCAGACGACAGGGTTAATTCACCCCTCCACTTT.

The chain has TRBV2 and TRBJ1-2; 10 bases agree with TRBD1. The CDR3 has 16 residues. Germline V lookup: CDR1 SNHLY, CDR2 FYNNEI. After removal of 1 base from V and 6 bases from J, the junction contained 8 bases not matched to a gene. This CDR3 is CASSEVGDRGLDGYTF. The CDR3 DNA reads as TGTGCCAGCAGTGAAGTCGGGGACAGGGGCCTGGATGGCTACACCTTC.